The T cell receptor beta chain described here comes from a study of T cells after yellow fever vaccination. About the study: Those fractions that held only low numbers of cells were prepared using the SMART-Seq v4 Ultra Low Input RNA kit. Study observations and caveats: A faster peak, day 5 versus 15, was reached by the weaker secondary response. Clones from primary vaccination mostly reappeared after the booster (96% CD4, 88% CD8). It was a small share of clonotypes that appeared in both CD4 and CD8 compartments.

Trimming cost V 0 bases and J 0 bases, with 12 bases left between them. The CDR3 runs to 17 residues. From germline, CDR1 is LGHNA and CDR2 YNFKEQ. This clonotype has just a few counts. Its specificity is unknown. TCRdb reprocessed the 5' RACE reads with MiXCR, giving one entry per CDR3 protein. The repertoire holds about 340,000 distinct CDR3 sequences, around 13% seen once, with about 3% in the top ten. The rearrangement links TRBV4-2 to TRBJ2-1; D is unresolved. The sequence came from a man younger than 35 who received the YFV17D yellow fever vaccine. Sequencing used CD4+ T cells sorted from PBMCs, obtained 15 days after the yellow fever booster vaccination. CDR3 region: CASSQDLPALSYNEQFF. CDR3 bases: TGTGCCAGCAGCCAAGATCTACCAGCCCTCTCCTACAATGAGCAGTTCTTC.